The clone carrying this T cell receptor beta chain appeared many times. Its antigen is not identified. The sample originates from a study of neurological immune-mediated disorders. General study findings and limits: Across subjects, expanded clones had no CDR3 amino acid sequences in common, pointing to private repertoires in all groups.

Time point here: technical triplicate 3. CD4+ or CD8+ T cells at a count of around 910,000 served as input for the sorted libraries. TCRdb used MiXCR to reprocess the 5' RACE reads, holding one entry per CDR3 protein. There are some 30,000 distinct CDR3 sequences in the sample; roughly a sixth occur only once, and 4% to 5% lies in the top ten. The V and J ends lost 0 bases and 3 bases respectively, with 13 bases between them. The CDR3 totals 16 residues. The germline gives CDR1 SGHKS, CDR2 YYEKEE (reference sequence). The receptor was derived from a female donor with HTLV-1-associated myelopathy (HAM/TSP). The V gene is TRBV5-5, the J gene TRBJ2-1, with D possibly being TRBD2 (5 bases). Sequenced: CD4+ T cells from blood. The CDR3 reads CASSLDVGVVYNEQFF. The CDR3 bases are TGTGCCAGCAGCTTGGATGTGGGAGTCGTCTACAATGAGCAGTTCTTC. Based on the CDR3 plus reference TRBV5-5 and TRBJ2-1, the full variable domain is DAGVTQSPTHLIKTRGQQVTLRCSPISGHKSVSWYQQVLGQGPQFIFQYYEKEERGRGNFPDRFSARQFPNYSSELNVNALLLGDSALYLCASSLDVGVVYNEQFFGPGTRLTVL.